This T cell receptor beta chain was identified during a study of cytomegalovirus exposure and HLA in healthy donors. The PCR ran on 60 Vbeta and 13 Jbeta primers. TCRdb's copy holds only in-frame clones and misses some; the assay was immunoSEQ multiplex PCR. The sample holds tens of thousands of clones, approximately 81% seen once. Germline CDR1 is SQVTM and CDR2 is ANQGSEA. V lost 4 bases to trimming and J lost 0 bases, with 10 bases between them. The CDR3 totals 13 residues. Study-wide points: The study flagged some 180 TCR beta chains as cytomegalovirus-associated. Later analysis reportedly placed an Asian-associated ancestry cluster below the approximately 730-donor mean in N-insertions. Later genetic work tied a missense DCLRE1C variant to beta-chain V and J trimming. Reports described diagnosis of cytomegalovirus status by the classifier as highly specific and sensitive.

Points on this clone: The antigen is unknown.

The sample consisted of PBMCs. The J gene is TRBJ2-7, the V gene TRBV29-1; possible D gene TRBD2, 6 bases. The receptor comes from a girl aged 2 to 9 in good health and CMV-seropositive. CDR3 in amino acids: CSVAGGPSYEQYF. The CDR3 nucleotides read TGCAGCGTTGCCGGGGGTCCCTCCTACGAGCAGTACTTC.